These 27 T cell receptor beta chains share one sample of origin, sequenced in a study of T cells in Graves' hyperthyroidism and ophthalmopathy. From RNA transcripts, TCR beta CDR3 regions were amplified. HTBI primers were employed in a first-round RT-PCR of the TCR CDR3. In TCRdb, the multiplex PCR reads were re-called with MiXCR into one record per CDR3 protein. This sample has some 250,000 distinct CDR3 sequences; 13% to 15% occur once, and the top ten carry over 25%. Sequences were obtained from blood. The source of these receptors is a woman in her forties or fifties with Graves' hyperthyroidism that later progressed to Graves' ophthalmopathy.

This clonotype was counted ten times or more. The rearrangement joins TRBV11-2 to TRBJ2-7; D could derive from TRBD1 or TRBD2 (5 bases each). Germline V gives CDR1 SGHAT, CDR2 FQNNGV. The CDR3 runs to 15 residues. V was pared by 4 bases and J by 0 bases, with 13 bases between. DNA of the CDR3: TGTGCCAGCAGCTCCCGGGACCCACACTCCTACGAGCAGTACTTC. Translated, it gives CASSSRDPHSYEQYF.

This clonotype was found many times. This chain uses TRBV11-2 with TRBJ2-6, with D uncertain. Trimming pared 1 base from V and 0 bases from J, leaving 10 bases between. Germline CDR1 SGHAT, CDR2 FQNNGV. This CDR3 region has 17 residues. CDR3 coding DNA: TGTGCCAGCAGCTTAGGAGTCACCTTCTCTGGGGCCAACGTCCTGACTTTC. As protein: CASSLGVTFSGANVLTF. Supplemented by reference TRBV11-2 and TRBJ2-6, the full variable domain reads EAGVAQSPRYKIIEKRQSVAFWCNPISGHATLYWYQQILGQGPKLLIQFQNNGVVDDSQLPKDRFSAERLKGVDSTLKIQPAKLEDSAVYLCASSLGVTFSGANVLTFGAGSRLTVL.

This clonotype was seen more than once but under ten times. V gene TRBV6-1 combines with J gene TRBJ1-1; unclear D gene. The germline V and J ends were trimmed by 3 bases and 0 bases, with 8 bases remaining between them. CDR1 and CDR2 from the germline V gene are MNHNS and SASEGT. The CDR3 loop spans 14 amino acids. Here the CDR3 DNA reads TGTGCCAGCAGTGAGGGCAGCATGAACACTGAAGCTTTCTTT. This encodes CASSEGSMNTEAFF.

On this clonotype: An end of the junction differs from the germline gene, which may be a read error. This chain connects TRBV18 to TRBJ2-7; D remains unclear. This CDR3 is built from 15 residues. Germline values: CDR1 KGHSH, CDR2 LQKENI. The CDR3 loop reads CACSPPGRPTYEQYF. CDR3 DNA: TGTGCCTGCTCACCACCGGGCAGGCCGACCTACGAGCAGTACTTC.

This clonotype has at least ten counts. CDR3 DNA: TGTGCCAGCACACAGGGGGCGTACGAGCAGTACTTC. This translates into CASTQGAYEQYF. The rearrangement joins TRBV28 to TRBJ2-7; 9 bases line up with TRBD1. With 7 bases clipped from V and 4 bases from J, the junction kept 2 bases outside the gene matches. The CDR3 is 12 amino acids. Germline CDR1 is MDHEN and CDR2 is SYDVKM. Looking up the rest from reference TRBV28 and TRBJ2-7 gives the full variable domain: DVKVTQSSRYLVKRTGEKVFLECVQDMDHENMFWYRQDPGLGLRLIYFSYDVKMKEKGDIPEGYSVSREKKERFSLILESASTNQTSMYLCASTQGAYEQYFGPGTRLTVT.

Ten or more counts support this clonotype. This chain connects TRBV9 to TRBJ2-2; D is possibly TRBD1 or TRBD2 (5 bases each). Trimming took 0 bases from V and 6 from J, leaving 15 bases between them. There are 16 residues in the CDR3. The germline V gene encodes CDR1 SGDLS and CDR2 YYNGEE. Here the CDR3 DNA reads TGTGCCAGCAGCGTAGAAGAGGGGAGTTGGGCCGGGGAGCTGTTTTTT. Protein: CASSVEEGSWAGELFF.

The rearrangement links TRBV28 to TRBJ2-3; no firm D call. The germline V gene encodes CDR1 MDHEN and CDR2 SYDVKM. There are 12 residues in the CDR3. Trimming removed 7 bases from V and 4 bases from J, with 9 bases in between. CDR3 in amino acids: CASTARADTQYF. The CDR3 DNA is TGTGCCAGCACGGCTAGGGCAGATACGCAGTATTTT.

Many counts were recorded for this clonotype. The genes are TRBV30 and TRBJ1-6, with 7 bases matching TRBD1. The V gene end was trimmed by 1 base and the J gene end by 9 bases; junction bases not matched to a gene: 3. The CDR3 has 13 amino acids. Germline CDR1 GTSNPN, CDR2 SVGIG (reference sequence). Here the CDR3 reads CAWSEGGGSPLHF. DNA of the CDR3: TGTGCCTGGAGTGAAGGGGGCGGTTCACCCCTCCACTTT.

The chain joins TRBV7-3 to TRBJ2-5; 9 bases fit TRBD2. Germline trimming cut 5 bases from V and 0 bases from J; bases unmatched to any gene: 10. Germline values: CDR1 SGHTA, CDR2 FQGTGA. There are 17 residues in the CDR3. The CDR3 reads CASSPTPGLANQETQYF. The CDR3 DNA sequence: TGTGCCAGCAGCCCAACACCGGGACTAGCAAACCAAGAGACCCAGTACTTC.

This clonotype was recorded at least ten times. The chain uses TRBV28 and TRBJ2-3, with 8 bases lining up with TRBD2. J was trimmed by 1 base and V by 6 bases; bases with no gene match: 6. Germline values: CDR1 MDHEN, CDR2 SYDVKM. This CDR3 has 15 amino acids. The CDR3 region has the DNA TGTGCCAGCAGCCTCCCGACTAGCGGCACAGATACGCAGTATTTT. This gives the protein CASSLPTSGTDTQYF. The complete variable domain, with remaining parts taken from reference TRBV28 and TRBJ2-3, reads DVKVTQSSRYLVKRTGEKVFLECVQDMDHENMFWYRQDPGLGLRLIYFSYDVKMKEKGDIPEGYSVSREKKERFSLILESASTNQTSMYLCASSLPTSGTDTQYFGPGTRLTVL.

This clonotype was seen a handful of times. J is TRBJ1-4 and V is TRBV5-5; TRBD1 matches at 8 bases. Germline-derived CDR1 and CDR2 are SGHKS and YYEKEE (reference sequence). CDR3 size: 15 residues. V shed 4 bases, J shed 7 bases, and the junction held 9 bases outside the gene matches. CDR3 coding DNA: TGTGCCAGCAGCATAACGCAGGGGGCCGGTGAAAAACTGTTTTTT. This sequence encodes CASSITQGAGEKLFF.

This clonotype was counted ten times or more. The CDR3 bases are TGTGCCAGCAGTTTCGAGTCCGCGATGAATTCACCCCTCCACTTT. Translation: CASSFESAMNSPLHF. The J gene is TRBJ1-6, the V gene TRBV27, with no clear D. V gave up 3 bases and J gave up 7 bases, with 13 bases separating them. The CDR3 extends over 15 amino acids. CDR1 and CDR2 from the germline V gene are MNHEY and SMNVEV (reference sequence).

The chain uses TRBV20-1 and TRBJ2-3; perhaps TRBD1 as D (6 bases). The CDR3 covers 15 residues. Per germline, CDR1 DFQATT and CDR2 SNEGSKA (reference sequence). Trimming shortened V by 6 bases and J by 3 bases, and 19 bases separated the two germline ends. The CDR3 protein is CSAQSWGLGTDTQYF. CDR3 nucleotides: TGCAGTGCCCAGAGTTGGGGGCTTGGGACAGATACGCAGTATTTT.

This clonotype was recorded at least ten times. The chain links TRBV29-1 to TRBJ2-1; D might be TRBD1 (5 bases). V gave up 5 bases and J gave up 7 bases, with 9 bases separating them. Germline loops: CDR1 SQVTM, CDR2 ANQGSEA. The CDR3 runs 11 residues. The CDR3 protein is CSVTRANEQFF. CDR3 bases: TGCAGCGTTACCAGGGCAAATGAGCAGTTCTTC.

The J gene is TRBJ1-4, the V gene TRBV6-5; 9 bases map to TRBD1. Germline V gives CDR1 MNHEY, CDR2 SVGAGI. The CDR3 spans 17 residues. V lost 1 base to trimming and J lost 8 bases; unmatched junction nucleotides: 11. The CDR3 protein is CASSYLNPGQGLEKLFF. DNA for the CDR3: TGTGCCAGCAGTTACTTAAACCCGGGACAGGGATTGGAAAAACTGTTTTTT.

V gene TRBV15 combines with J gene TRBJ1-5, with D perhaps TRBD1 (6 bases). Trimming took off 4 bases at V and 12 bases at J, with 19 bases between the two ends. The CDR3 runs to 14 residues. Per the germline V gene, CDR1 is LNHNV and CDR2 is YYDKDF (reference sequence). As DNA, the CDR3 is TGTGCCACCAGCAACAAAAACTCAGGGGCTTTCCAGCATTTT. This codes for CATSNKNSGAFQHF.

This clonotype was recorded a few times. The chain recombines TRBV5-4 with TRBJ2-7; 15 bases align to TRBD2. This CDR3 spans 19 amino acids. The V and J ends lost 3 bases and 2 bases, in that order; junction bases with no gene match: 12. Germline assignment: CDR1 SGHNT and CDR2 YYREEE (reference sequence). In nucleotides, the CDR3 is TGTGCCAGCAGCTGGCTTAAGGGACTAGCGGGAGGTGTGGCCTACGAGCAGTACTTC. The encoded protein is CASSWLKGLAGGVAYEQYF.

Many counts were recorded for this clonotype. The rearrangement links TRBV12-5 to TRBJ2-5, with D possibly TRBD2 on 5 matching bases. Trimming stripped 1 base from V and 5 bases from J, with 14 bases between. The CDR3 loop spans 15 amino acids. In germline, CDR1 is LGHNT, CDR2 FRNRAP. The CDR3 sequence is CASGLGGQVGETQYF. Here the CDR3 DNA reads TGTGCTAGTGGTTTGGGCGGGCAGGTAGGGGAGACCCAGTACTTC.

This clonotype was observed at least ten times. V gene TRBV27 combines with J gene TRBJ2-2; D is ambiguous. V was trimmed by 8 bases and J by 4 bases, leaving 26 bases between them. The germline CDR1 and CDR2 sequences are MNHEY and SMNVEV (reference sequence). The CDR3 length is 18 residues. CDR3 residues: CASSGPVNPTFGTGELFF. In DNA form, the CDR3 reads TGTGCCAGCTCCGGCCCCGTTAACCCGACCTTTGGCACCGGGGAGCTGTTTTTT.

In this sample, this clonotype turned up many times. V and J are TRBV5-1 and TRBJ2-1; possible D gene TRBD2, 6 bases. In germline, CDR1 is SGHRS, CDR2 YFSETQ. The ends were cut back, 7 bases at V and 9 bases at J, with 20 bases in the middle. This CDR3 has 14 residues. CDR3 in amino acids: CASAPGSRAGEQFF. Here the CDR3 DNA reads TGCGCCAGCGCACCGGGAAGCAGAGCGGGTGAGCAGTTCTTC.

This clonotype was detected many times. This rearrangement joins TRBV28 to TRBJ2-5; 8 positions agree with TRBD2. This CDR3 region has 14 residues. Germline V CDR1 and CDR2: MDHEN, SYDVKM. Germline trimming cut 2 bases from V and 5 bases from J; bases unmatched to any gene: 4. The CDR3 DNA sequence: TGTGCCAGCAGTTTAAGCGGGAGTCGGGAGACCCAGTACTTC. This gives the protein CASSLSGSRETQYF.

Comments on this clonotype: An end of the junction differs from the germline gene, which may be a read error. The chain links TRBV7-9 to TRBJ1-1; no reliable D call. This CDR3 is 14 amino acids long. Germline V gene lookup returns CDR1 SEHNR and CDR2 FQNEAQ (reference sequence). The CDR3 spells CASSLTGPNTGAFF. The CDR3 coding sequence is TGTGCCAGCAGCTTAACCGGGCCGAACACTGGAGCTTTCTTT.

This clonotype showed up many times. The V call is TRBV27, the J call TRBJ1-2; no clear D. CDR1 MNHEY and CDR2 SMNVEV come from the germline V gene (reference sequence). Deletions cut 6 bases from V and 8 bases from J, with 13 bases between. This CDR3 comprises 12 residues. The CDR3 DNA reads TGTGCCAGCAGCCAAGGAGGGAGAGGCTACACCTTC. It specifies CASSQGGRGYTF.

The CDR3 region is CSAPPASGREKETQYF. CDR3 nucleotide sequence: TGCAGTGCCCCCCCCGCTAGCGGGAGGGAAAAAGAGACCCAGTACTTC. This chain uses TRBV20-1 with TRBJ2-5; the match to TRBD2 covers 12 bases. V lost 6 bases, J lost 3 bases, and 11 bases stayed unmatched. The length of the CDR3 is 16 residues. Germline V gives CDR1 DFQATT, CDR2 SNEGSKA (reference sequence).

This clonotype was picked up a small number of times. The rearrangement links TRBV19 to TRBJ1-1; 7 positions match TRBD1. Trimming cost V 4 bases and J 4 bases; bases outside gene matches: 9. From germline, CDR1 is LNHDA and CDR2 SQIVND (reference sequence). CDR3 length: 15 residues. DNA of the CDR3: TGTGCCAGTAGTAAAGGGACAGTAATCGGCACTGAAGCTTTCTTT. The encoded protein is CASSKGTVIGTEAFF.

The table lists this clonotype with many counts. The V and J genes are TRBV6-2 or TRBV6-3 and TRBJ2-1; D not resolved. CDR1 is MNHEY, CDR2 SVGEGT, per germline. The CDR3 is 13 residues long. The V gene lost 2 bases and the J gene lost 7 bases, with 9 bases spanning the gap. The CDR3 reads CASSYGSLNEQFF. The CDR3, as DNA: TGTGCCAGCAGTTACGGGTCCCTAAATGAGCAGTTCTTC.

Ten or more counts support this clonotype. The J gene is TRBJ2-3, the V gene TRBV28; tentative D call: TRBD2 (6 bases). V gave up 7 bases and J gave up 3 bases, with 17 bases separating them. CDR1 is MDHEN, CDR2 SYDVKM, per germline. This CDR3 is 15 amino acids long. In DNA, the CDR3 is TGTGCCAGCACCTCGGTTGCGGGAAATACAGATACGCAGTATTTT. It encodes CASTSVAGNTDTQYF.